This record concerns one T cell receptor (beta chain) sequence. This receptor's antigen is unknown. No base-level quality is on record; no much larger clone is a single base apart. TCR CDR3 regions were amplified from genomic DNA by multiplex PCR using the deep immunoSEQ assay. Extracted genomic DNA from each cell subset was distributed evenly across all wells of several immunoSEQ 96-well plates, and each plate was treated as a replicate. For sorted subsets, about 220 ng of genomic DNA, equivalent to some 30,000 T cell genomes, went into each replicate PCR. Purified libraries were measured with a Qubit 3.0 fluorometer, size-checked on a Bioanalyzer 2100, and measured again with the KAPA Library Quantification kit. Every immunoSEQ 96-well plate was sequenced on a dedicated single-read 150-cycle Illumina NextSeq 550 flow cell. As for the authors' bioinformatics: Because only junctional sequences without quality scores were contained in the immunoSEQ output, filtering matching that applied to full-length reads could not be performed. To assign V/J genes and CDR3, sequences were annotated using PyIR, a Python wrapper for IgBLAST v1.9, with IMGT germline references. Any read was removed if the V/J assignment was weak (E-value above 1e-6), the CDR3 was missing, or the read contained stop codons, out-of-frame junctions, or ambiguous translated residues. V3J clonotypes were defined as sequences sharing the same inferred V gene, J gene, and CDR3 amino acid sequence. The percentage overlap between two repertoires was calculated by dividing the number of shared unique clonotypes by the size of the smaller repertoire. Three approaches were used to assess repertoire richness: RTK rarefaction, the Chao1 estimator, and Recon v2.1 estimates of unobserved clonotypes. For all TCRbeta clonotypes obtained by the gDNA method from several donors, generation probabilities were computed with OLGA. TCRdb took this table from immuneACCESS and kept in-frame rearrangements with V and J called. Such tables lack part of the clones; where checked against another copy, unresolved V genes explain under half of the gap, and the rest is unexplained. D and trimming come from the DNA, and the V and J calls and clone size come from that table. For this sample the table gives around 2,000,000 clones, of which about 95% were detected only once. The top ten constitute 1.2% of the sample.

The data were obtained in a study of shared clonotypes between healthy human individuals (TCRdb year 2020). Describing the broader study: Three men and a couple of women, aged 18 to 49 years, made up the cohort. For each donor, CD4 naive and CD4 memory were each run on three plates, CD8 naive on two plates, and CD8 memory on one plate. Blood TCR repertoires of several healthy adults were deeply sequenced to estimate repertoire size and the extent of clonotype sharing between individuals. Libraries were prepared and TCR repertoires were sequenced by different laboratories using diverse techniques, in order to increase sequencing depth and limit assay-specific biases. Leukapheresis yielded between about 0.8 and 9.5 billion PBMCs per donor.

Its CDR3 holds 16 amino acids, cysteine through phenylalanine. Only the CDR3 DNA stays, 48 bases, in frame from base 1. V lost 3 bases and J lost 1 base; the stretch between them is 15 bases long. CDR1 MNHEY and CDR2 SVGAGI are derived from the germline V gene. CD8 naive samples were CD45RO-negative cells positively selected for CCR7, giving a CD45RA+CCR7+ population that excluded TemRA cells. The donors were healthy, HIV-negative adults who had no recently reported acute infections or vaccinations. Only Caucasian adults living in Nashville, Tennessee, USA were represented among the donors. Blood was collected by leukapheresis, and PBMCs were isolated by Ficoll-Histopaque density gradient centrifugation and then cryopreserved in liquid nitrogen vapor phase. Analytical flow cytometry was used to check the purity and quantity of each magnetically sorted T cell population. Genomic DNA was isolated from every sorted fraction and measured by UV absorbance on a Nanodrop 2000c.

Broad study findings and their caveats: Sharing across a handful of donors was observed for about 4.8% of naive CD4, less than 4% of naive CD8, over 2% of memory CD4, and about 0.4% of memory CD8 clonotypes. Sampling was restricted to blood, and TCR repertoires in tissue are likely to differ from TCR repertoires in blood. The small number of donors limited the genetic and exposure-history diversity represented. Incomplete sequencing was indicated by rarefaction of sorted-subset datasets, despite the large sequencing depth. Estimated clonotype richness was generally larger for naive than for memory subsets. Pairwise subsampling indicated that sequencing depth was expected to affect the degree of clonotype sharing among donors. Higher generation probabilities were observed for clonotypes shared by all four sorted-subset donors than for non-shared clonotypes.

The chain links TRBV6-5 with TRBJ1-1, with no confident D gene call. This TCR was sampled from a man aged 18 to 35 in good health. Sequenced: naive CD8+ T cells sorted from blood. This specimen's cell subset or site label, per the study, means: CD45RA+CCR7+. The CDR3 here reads CASSYRSGLGNTEAFF. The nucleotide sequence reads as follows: TGTGCCAGCAGTTATAGGTCGGGTTTGGGGAACACTGAAGCTTTCTTT.